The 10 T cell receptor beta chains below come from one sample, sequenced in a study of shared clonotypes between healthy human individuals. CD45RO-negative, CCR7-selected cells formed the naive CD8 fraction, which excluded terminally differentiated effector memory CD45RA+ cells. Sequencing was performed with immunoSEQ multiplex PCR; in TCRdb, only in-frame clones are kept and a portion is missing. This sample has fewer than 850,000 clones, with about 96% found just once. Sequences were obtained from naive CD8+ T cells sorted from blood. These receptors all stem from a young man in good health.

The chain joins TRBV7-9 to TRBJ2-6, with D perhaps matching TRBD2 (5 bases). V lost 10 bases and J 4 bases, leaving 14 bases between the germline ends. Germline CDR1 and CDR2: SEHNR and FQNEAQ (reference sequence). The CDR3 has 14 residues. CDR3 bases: TGTGCCATCGGGAAAGGGTTCGGGGCCAACGTCCTGACTTTC. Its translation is CAIGKGFGANVLTF.

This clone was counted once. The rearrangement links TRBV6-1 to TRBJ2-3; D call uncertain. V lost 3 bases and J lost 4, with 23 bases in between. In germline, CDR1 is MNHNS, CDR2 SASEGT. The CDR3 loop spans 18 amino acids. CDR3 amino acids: CASSDSVWTFQKADTQYF. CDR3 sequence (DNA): TGTGCCAGCAGTGACAGCGTTTGGACGTTTCAAAAGGCAGATACGCAGTATTTT.

DNA of the CDR3: TGTGCCAGCTCAAATGTCGACAGGGCCTACGAGCAGTACTTC. Protein product: CASSNVDRAYEQYF. The rearrangement uses TRBV18 and TRBJ2-7; 7 nucleotides match TRBD1. CDR3 length: 14 residues. V gave up 5 bases and J gave up 2 bases; unmatched junction bases: 6. Germline CDR1 KGHSH, CDR2 LQKENI.

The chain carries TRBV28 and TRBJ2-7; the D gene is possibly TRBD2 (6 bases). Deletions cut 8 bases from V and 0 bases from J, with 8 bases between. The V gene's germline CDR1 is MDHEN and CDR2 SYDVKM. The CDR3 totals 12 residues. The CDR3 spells CASDGGSYEQYF. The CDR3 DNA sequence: TGTGCCAGCGACGGGGGCTCCTACGAGCAGTACTTC. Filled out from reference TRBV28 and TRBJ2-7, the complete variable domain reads DVKVTQSSRYLVKRTGEKVFLECVQDMDHENMFWYRQDPGLGLRLIYFSYDVKMKEKGDIPEGYSVSREKKERFSLILESASTNQTSMYLCASDGGSYEQYFGPGTRLTVT.

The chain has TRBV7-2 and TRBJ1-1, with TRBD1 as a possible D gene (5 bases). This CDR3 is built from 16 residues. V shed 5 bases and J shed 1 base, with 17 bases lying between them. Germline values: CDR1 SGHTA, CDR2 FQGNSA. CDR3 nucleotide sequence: TGTGCCAGCAGCATGCTTCAGGGCCCCGCGAACACTGAAGCTTTCTTT. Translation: CASSMLQGPANTEAFF.

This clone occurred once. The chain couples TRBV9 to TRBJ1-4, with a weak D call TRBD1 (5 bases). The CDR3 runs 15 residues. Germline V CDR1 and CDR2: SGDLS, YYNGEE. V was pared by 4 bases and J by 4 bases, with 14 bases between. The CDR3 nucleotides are TGTGCCAGCAGCCAGTGGGACGGAGTTAATGAAAAACTGTTTTTT. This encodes CASSQWDGVNEKLFF.

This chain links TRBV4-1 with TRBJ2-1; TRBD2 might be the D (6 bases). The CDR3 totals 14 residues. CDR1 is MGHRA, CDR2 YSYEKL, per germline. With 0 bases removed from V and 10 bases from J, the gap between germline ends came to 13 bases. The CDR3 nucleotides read TGCGCCAGCAGCCAAGATAGGATAGCGGAGGAGCAGTTCTTC. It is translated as CASSQDRIAEEQFF.

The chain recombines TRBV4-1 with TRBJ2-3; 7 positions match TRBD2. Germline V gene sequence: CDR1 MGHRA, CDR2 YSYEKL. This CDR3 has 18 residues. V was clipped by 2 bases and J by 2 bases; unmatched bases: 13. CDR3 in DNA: TGCGCCAGCAGCCAAAGAGGGCTAGCGGCTTCCGTCACAGATACGCAGTATTTT. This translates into CASSQRGLAASVTDTQYF.

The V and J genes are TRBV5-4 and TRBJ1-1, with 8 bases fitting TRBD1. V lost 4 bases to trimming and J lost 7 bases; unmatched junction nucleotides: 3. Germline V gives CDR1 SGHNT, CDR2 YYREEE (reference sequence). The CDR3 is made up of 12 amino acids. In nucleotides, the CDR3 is TGTGCCAGCAGCCGGGACAGGCGTGAAGCTTTCTTT. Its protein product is CASSRDRREAFF. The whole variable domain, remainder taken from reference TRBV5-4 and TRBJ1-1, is ETGVTQSPTHLIKTRGQQVTLRCSSQSGHNTVSWYQQALGQGPQFIFQYYREEENGRGNFPPRFSGLQFPNYSSELNVNALELDDSALYLCASSRDRREAFFGQGTRLTVV.

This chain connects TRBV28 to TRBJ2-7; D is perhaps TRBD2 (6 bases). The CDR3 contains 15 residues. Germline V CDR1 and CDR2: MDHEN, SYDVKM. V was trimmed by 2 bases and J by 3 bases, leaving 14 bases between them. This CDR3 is CASSLVPSENYEQYF. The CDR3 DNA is TGTGCCAGCAGTTTAGTCCCTAGCGAGAACTACGAGCAGTACTTC.